This T cell receptor beta chain was obtained from a study of blood T cell repertoires in COVID-19. On the study more broadly: The origin of the acute and convalescent COVID-19 samples was the United States, Italy and Spain. The cDNA or gDNA used as material had been derived from T cells, B-cell-depleted T cells, or PBMCs.

V lost 0 bases, J lost 5 bases, and 8 bases lay in between. CDR1 is LGHNA, CDR2 YNFKEQ, per germline. This CDR3 comprises 15 residues. Original data processing: Counts of nucleated cells, estimated from reference gene primer amplification, were obtained. Repertoires were generated with immunoSEQ multiplex PCR, while TCRdb's copy carries only in-frame clones and drops some. V, J and clone size derive from that table, while D and trimming were established from the DNA sequence. The sample contains more than 150,000 clones, roughly nine tenths of which appear only once. The V call is TRBV4-2, the J call TRBJ1-6; tentative D call: TRBD1 (5 bases). Sequencing input: peripheral blood. This sequence was found in a woman between 65 and 79 years old with acute or convalescent COVID-19. CDR3 DNA: TGTGCCAGCAGCCAAGAGGGGCAGAATAATTCACCCCTCCACTTT. It specifies CASSQEGQNNSPLHF.